This entry features one T cell receptor beta chain sequence. Clones were sequenced by immunoSEQ multiplex PCR, and TCRdb holds only the in-frame ones, with some missing. The sample comprises more than 10,000 clones, 85% to 90% of which are singletons, and 9.5% to 15% rests with the top ten. This specimen comes from a study of T cell changes during pregnancy in multiple sclerosis. Germline V gene sequence: CDR1 PRHDT, CDR2 FYEKMQ (reference sequence). Trimming cost V 0 bases and J 4 bases, with 13 bases left between them. The CDR3 covers 15 residues. This sequence originates from a female donor in good health, enrolled as a control in a pregnancy study. The sample in question was CD8+ T cells from peripheral blood mononuclear cells, obtained after pregnancy. The chain is built from TRBV13 and TRBJ2-7, with D uncertain. The CDR3 bases are TGTGCCAGCAGCTTAGGGCGCCCGTTACCTTACGAGCAGTACTTC. This translates into CASSLGRPLPYEQYF. Drawing the rest from reference TRBV13 and TRBJ2-7, the complete variable domain is AAGVIQSPRHLIKEKRETATLKCYPIPRHDTVYWYQQGPGQDPQFLISFYEKMQSDKGSIPDRFSAQQFSDYHSELNMSSLELGDSALYFCASSLGRPLPYEQYFGPGTRLTVT.